These 27 T cell receptor beta chains share one sample of origin, sequenced in a study of regulatory dendritic cells for organ transplantation. Profiled with immunoSEQ multiplex PCR; TCRdb holds only in-frame clones, not every one. The sample carries fewer than 40,000 clones, about nine tenths recorded once. Sequenced: naive CD8+ T cells from blood. Subset described: CD45RA+ naive T cells. These receptors came from a human donor in good health.

The chain has TRBV27 and TRBJ2-1; no definite D call. Trimming left V 1 base short and J 6 bases short, with 1 base between. There are 11 residues in the CDR3. From germline, CDR1 is MNHEY and CDR2 SMNVEV (reference sequence). CDR3 amino acids: CASSLFNEQFF. CDR3 nucleotide sequence: TGTGCCAGCAGTTTATTCAATGAGCAGTTCTTC.

There are a few counts of this clone. The rearrangement links TRBV7-6 to TRBJ1-2; D is unclear. This CDR3 spans 16 amino acids. The germline V and J ends were trimmed by 0 bases and 1 base, with 12 bases remaining between them. The germline V gene encodes CDR1 SGHVS and CDR2 FNYEAQ. DNA of the CDR3: TGTGCCAGCAGCTTAGCTAGGCGGTTTGATAACTATGGCTACACCTTC. It codes for CASSLARRFDNYGYTF.

The rearrangement uses TRBV7-9 and TRBJ1-2; D is unresolved. Germline values: CDR1 SEHNR, CDR2 FQNEAQ (reference sequence). The length of the CDR3 is 16 residues. The germline V and J ends were trimmed by 5 bases and 3 bases, with 19 bases remaining between them. The CDR3 sequence: CASSPPRIGRDYGYTF. Here the CDR3 DNA reads TGTGCCAGCAGCCCACCCCGGATCGGAAGAGACTATGGCTACACCTTC.

The CDR3 is CASSLSPGTGRSGDEQYF. The CDR3 region has the DNA TGTGCCAGCAGCTTAAGTCCCGGGACAGGGAGATCTGGGGACGAGCAGTACTTC. The J gene is TRBJ2-7, the V gene TRBV7-6; 9 bases agree with TRBD1. J lost 5 bases, V lost 2 bases, and 16 bases had no gene match. CDR3 length: 18 amino acids. Germline V CDR1 and CDR2: SGHVS, FNYEAQ.

The chain uses TRBV7-8 and TRBJ2-6; D call uncertain. The V end was cut by 2 bases, the J end by 4 bases, with 18 bases between. The CDR3 is 18 amino acids. Looked up from germline, CDR1 is SGHVS and CDR2 is FQNEAQ. The CDR3 reads CASSLTPPLGYGANVLTF. The CDR3 region has the DNA TGTGCCAGCAGCTTAACTCCCCCGCTCGGATACGGGGCCAACGTCCTGACTTTC.

The J gene is TRBJ2-1, the V gene TRBV9, with D perhaps matching TRBD2 (6 bases). CDR3 length: 16 residues. Between the trimmed V and J ends, which lost 4 bases and 8 bases, there was a span of 22 bases. From germline, CDR1 is SGDLS and CDR2 YYNGEE. The CDR3 spells CASSPRAGYASDEQFF. The DNA of the CDR3 is TGTGCCAGCAGCCCCCGGGCGGGATATGCGTCGGATGAGCAGTTCTTC.

The chain couples TRBV19 to TRBJ2-2; D remains unclear. The V gene's germline CDR1 is LNHDA and CDR2 SQIVND (reference sequence). The CDR3 has 14 amino acids. With 5 bases removed from V and 5 bases from J, the gap between germline ends came to 12 bases. This chain's CDR3 is CASSPGIGTGELFF. For the CDR3, the DNA is TGTGCCAGTAGTCCGGGTATTGGTACCGGGGAGCTGTTTTTT.

The chain joins TRBV5-5 to TRBJ2-6; D possibly corresponds to TRBD2 (5 bases). The germline gives CDR1 SGHKS, CDR2 YYEKEE (reference sequence). Trimming pared 4 bases from V and 2 bases from J, leaving 16 bases between. The CDR3 totals 17 residues. The CDR3 sequence: CASSAPGRPTGANVLTF. CDR3 sequence (DNA): TGTGCCAGCAGCGCTCCGGGAAGGCCCACTGGGGCCAACGTCCTGACTTTC. The full variable domain, in which reference TRBV5-5 and TRBJ2-6 provide the parts outside the CDR3, is DAGVTQSPTHLIKTRGQQVTLRCSPISGHKSVSWYQQVLGQGPQFIFQYYEKEERGRGNFPDRFSARQFPNYSSELNVNALLLGDSALYLCASSAPGRPTGANVLTFGAGSRLTVL.

The chain carries TRBV6-5 and TRBJ2-2, with 9 bases matching TRBD2. V was clipped by 6 bases and J by 1 base; unmatched bases: 3. There are 15 residues in the CDR3. Germline V CDR1 and CDR2: MNHEY, SVGAGI. In DNA form, the CDR3 reads TGTGCCAGCAGCGTAGCGGGGGAGAACACCGGGGAGCTGTTTTTT. Its translation is CASSVAGENTGELFF.

CDR3 sequence: CASSPFRQGDFYNEQFF. The DNA for the CDR3 is TGTGCCAGCAGCCCCTTCCGCCAGGGAGATTTCTACAATGAGCAGTTCTTC. The chain employs TRBV7-6 and TRBJ2-1; D is possibly TRBD1 or TRBD2 (5 bases each). CDR3 length: 17 amino acids. Trimming cost V 5 bases and J 3 bases, with 20 bases left between them. CDR1 is SGHVS and CDR2 is FNYEAQ in the germline V gene.

The chain is built from TRBV27 and TRBJ2-3; D is undetermined. Trimming took 7 bases from V and 2 from J, leaving 10 bases between them. The CDR3 is 13 amino acids. The germline CDR1 and CDR2 sequences are MNHEY and SMNVEV (reference sequence). In DNA, the CDR3 is TGTGCCAGCACTCCCGGCACCACAGATACGCAGTATTTT. Its protein is CASTPGTTDTQYF.

The chain links TRBV19 to TRBJ1-1; 8 nucleotides line up with TRBD1. Germline V CDR1 and CDR2: LNHDA, SQIVND (reference sequence). The V and J ends lost 6 bases and 3 bases, in that order; junction bases with no gene match: 6. The CDR3 is 14 residues long. The CDR3 reads CASRSGGSHTEAFF. Here the CDR3 DNA reads TGTGCCAGTAGATCAGGGGGCTCGCACACTGAAGCTTTCTTT.

In this sample, this clone turned up once. The chain carries TRBV9 and TRBJ1-3; D uncertain. The V end lost 3 bases, the J end lost 7 bases, and 8 bases lay between the germline ends. Per germline, CDR1 SGDLS and CDR2 YYNGEE. The CDR3 is 12 residues long. The CDR3 DNA follows: TGTGCCAGCAGCGGTTCGGGGAACACCATATATTTT. Its protein is CASSGSGNTIYF.

This sequence joins TRBV7-9 and TRBJ2-3, with unresolved D. CDR3 length: 13 amino acids. With 1 base removed from V and 6 bases from J, the gap between germline ends came to 8 bases. CDR1 SEHNR and CDR2 FQNEAQ come from the germline V gene (reference sequence). The CDR3 reads CASSLGPDDTQYF. For the CDR3, the DNA is TGTGCCAGCAGCTTAGGCCCCGATGATACGCAGTATTTT.

This clone has just one count. The V gene is TRBV14, the J gene TRBJ2-7; D is uncertain. V gave up 5 bases and J gave up 3 bases, with 11 bases separating them. Germline V gene sequence: CDR1 SGHDN, CDR2 FVKESK. There are 13 residues in the CDR3. The CDR3 DNA reads as TGTGCCAGCAGCGGAAACCCGGGCTACGAGCAGTACTTC. This codes for CASSGNPGYEQYF. Using reference TRBV14 and TRBJ2-7 for the parts outside the CDR3, the full variable domain is EAGVTQFPSHSVIEKGQTVTLRCDPISGHDNLYWYRRVMGKEIKFLLHFVKESKQDESGMPNNRFLAERTGGTYSTLKVQPAELEDSGVYFCASSGNPGYEQYFGPGTRLTVT.

V and J are TRBV6-5 and TRBJ2-2; either TRBD1 or TRBD2 may supply D (5 bases each). CDR3 length: 14 residues. With 2 bases removed from V and 5 bases from J, the gap between germline ends came to 9 bases. Germline V gives CDR1 MNHEY, CDR2 SVGAGI. CDR3 sequence (DNA): TGTGCCAGCAGTTACAACGAGGGGACCGGGGAGCTGTTTTTT. This gives the protein CASSYNEGTGELFF.

The CDR3: CASRLGDTGVYGYTF. The CDR3 nucleotides read TGTGCCAGCAGGTTAGGAGACACCGGGGTCTATGGCTACACCTTC. The rearrangement uses TRBV5-4 and TRBJ1-2; no clear D gene. Germline CDR1 is SGHNT and CDR2 is YYREEE (reference sequence). The V end lost 5 bases, the J end lost 4 bases, and 18 bases lay between the germline ends. CDR3 length: 15 amino acids.

V usage is TRBV27 and J usage is TRBJ2-3; D unresolved. Germline CDR1 is MNHEY and CDR2 is SMNVEV (reference sequence). This CDR3 comprises 12 residues. V was cut by 8 bases and J by 2 bases, with 8 bases left in between. CDR3 coding DNA: TGTGCCAGCGGCAGAAACACAGATACGCAGTATTTT. This sequence encodes CASGRNTDTQYF.

The rearrangement links TRBV4-1 to TRBJ2-7, with a tentative D call TRBD2 (5 bases). CDR1 MGHRA and CDR2 YSYEKL come from the germline V gene. V lost 6 bases to trimming and J lost 0 bases, with 12 bases between them. This CDR3 region has 14 residues. The CDR3, as DNA: TGCGCCAGCAGACCTGTGGGGAGCTCCTACGAGCAGTACTTC. It specifies CASRPVGSSYEQYF.

The chain employs TRBV19 and TRBJ1-1, with D possibly TRBD1 on 6 matching bases. The CDR3 is 18 amino acids. CDR1 and CDR2 from the germline V gene are LNHDA and SQIVND (reference sequence). Trimming removed 0 bases from V and 1 base from J, with 18 bases in between. DNA of the CDR3: TGTGCCAGTAGTATAGATCCGTCCAACCAGGGACAGAACACTGAAGCTTTCTTT. Translated, it gives CASSIDPSNQGQNTEAFF. The whole variable domain, remainder taken from reference TRBV19 and TRBJ1-1, is DGGITQSPKYLFRKEGQNVTLSCEQNLNHDAMYWYRQDPGQGLRLIYYSQIVNDFQKGDIAEGYSVSREKKESFPLTVTSAQKNPTAFYLCASSIDPSNQGQNTEAFFGQGTRLTVV.

The rearrangement joins TRBV6-5 to TRBJ2-1, with D tentatively TRBD2 (6 bases). The V gene lost 4 bases and the J gene lost 5 bases, with 15 bases spanning the gap. The CDR3 length is 15 residues. Germline assignment: CDR1 MNHEY and CDR2 SVGAGI. Here the CDR3 DNA reads TGTGCCAGCAGTTTAATGCCGGGACTCAACAATGAGCAGTTCTTC. Amino acid sequence: CASSLMPGLNNEQFF.

The rearrangement uses TRBV9 and TRBJ1-1; 7 nucleotides match TRBD1. Germline CDR1 reads SGDLS; CDR2 reads YYNGEE. The CDR3 has 15 residues. V dropped 5 bases and J dropped 4; count of bases not matched to a gene: 11. This CDR3 reads CASSPTTGVITEAFF. CDR3 nucleotides: TGTGCCAGCAGTCCGACCACAGGGGTGATCACTGAAGCTTTCTTT.

The chain combines TRBV4-2 with TRBJ1-1, with D hard to call. Germline assignment: CDR1 LGHNA and CDR2 YNFKEQ. The CDR3 length is 13 residues. V was pared by 1 base and J by 4 bases, with 7 bases between. In DNA, the CDR3 is TGTGCCAGCAGCCAAGCGGAGGGCACTGAAGCTTTCTTT. This translates into CASSQAEGTEAFF.

The rearrangement uses TRBV7-9 and TRBJ2-1; unclear D gene. V dropped 1 base and J dropped 5 bases, with 9 bases sitting between them. Germline CDR1 is SEHNR and CDR2 is FQNEAQ (reference sequence). The CDR3 totals 14 residues. CDR3 bases: TGTGCCAGCAGCTTAGTATCCCTAAACAATGAGCAGTTCTTC. Protein product: CASSLVSLNNEQFF.

This chain joins TRBV4-3 and TRBJ2-3; D may be TRBD1 or TRBD2 (5 bases each). Germline V gives CDR1 LGHNA, CDR2 YSLEER. Trimming removed 0 bases from V and 4 bases from J, with 14 bases in between. CDR3 size: 16 residues. The CDR3 sequence is CASSQDERGSSDTQYF. As DNA, the CDR3 is TGCGCCAGCAGCCAAGATGAGAGGGGCTCTTCAGATACGCAGTATTTT.

This rearrangement joins TRBV15 to TRBJ1-3; D not certain. The germline CDR1 and CDR2 sequences are LNHNV and YYDKDF (reference sequence). Trimming took off 0 bases at V and 4 bases at J, with 1 base between the two ends. There are 12 residues in the CDR3. The CDR3, as DNA: TGTGCCACCAGCAGAGAAGGAAACACCATATATTTT. It specifies CATSREGNTIYF.

The V and J genes are TRBV9 and TRBJ2-5, with 13 bases aligning to TRBD2. From germline, CDR1 is SGDLS and CDR2 YYNGEE. With V trimmed by 3 bases and J by 3 bases, 5 bases remained unmatched. The CDR3 covers 16 residues. This CDR3 is CASSDQGLAGKETQYF. The CDR3, as DNA: TGTGCCAGCAGCGATCAGGGACTAGCGGGGAAAGAGACCCAGTACTTC.